The 9 T cell receptor beta chains listed next were all sequenced from one sample in a study of blood T cell repertoires in COVID-19. Data came from immunoSEQ multiplex PCR; TCRdb stores just in-frame clones and leaves some out. The sample holds about 150,000 clones, roughly 88% seen once. The specimen sequenced was peripheral blood. The receptors were gathered from a woman aged 55-69 years with COVID-19, enrolled during active disease.

The chain couples TRBV11-3 to TRBJ2-5; D is perhaps TRBD2 (7 bases). This CDR3 comprises 14 residues. Trimming left V 1 base short and J 5 bases short, with 11 bases between. Germline V gene data show CDR1 as SGHNT and CDR2 as YENEEA. DNA for the CDR3: TGTGCCAGCAGCTTAGCGGGGGGCTCCGAGACCCAGTACTTC. Protein: CASSLAGGSETQYF.

The chain has TRBV28 and TRBJ2-1; 7 nucleotides match TRBD1. The CDR3 totals 15 residues. The J segment lost 2 bases and the V segment lost 5 bases, leaving 6 bases of the junction unmatched. The germline V gene encodes CDR1 MDHEN and CDR2 SYDVKM. The CDR3, as DNA: TGTGCCAGCAGTACAGACAGGGCCCCCTACAATGAGCAGTTCTTC. Translation: CASSTDRAPYNEQFF.

This clone occurred a few times. The chain is built from TRBV9 and TRBJ1-1, with 7 bases fitting TRBD1. CDR1 and CDR2 (germline): SGDLS, YYNGEE. After removal of 0 bases from V and 3 bases from J, the junction contained 8 bases not matched to a gene. The CDR3 has 16 amino acids. CDR3 residues: CASSVGNARGYTEAFF. The CDR3 DNA reads as TGTGCCAGCAGCGTAGGGAACGCCAGGGGGTACACTGAAGCTTTCTTT.

The rearrangement uses TRBV10-3 and TRBJ2-3; 8 bases match TRBD2. The CDR3 is 16 amino acids. With 0 bases clipped from V and 2 bases from J, the junction kept 4 bases outside the gene matches. Germline values: CDR1 ENHRY, CDR2 SYGVKD. In nucleotides, the CDR3 is TGTGCCATCAGTGAGTCAGACGGGGGGGCCACAGATACGCAGTATTTT. It yields the protein CAISESDGGATDTQYF.

The J gene is TRBJ1-2, the V gene TRBV27, with 7 positions matching TRBD1. The germline V gene encodes CDR1 MNHEY and CDR2 SMNVEV (reference sequence). With V trimmed by 0 bases and J by 3 bases, 7 bases remained unmatched. The CDR3 contains 16 residues. The CDR3 DNA reads TGTGCCAGCAGTTTATCGATTGGGACAGTTCACTATGGCTACACCTTC. Amino acid sequence: CASSLSIGTVHYGYTF.

The V and J genes are TRBV15 and TRBJ1-2, with D possibly being TRBD1 (6 bases). Germline CDR1 reads LNHNV; CDR2 reads YYDKDF (reference sequence). This CDR3 contains 13 residues. Trimming left V 5 bases short and J 5 bases short, with 12 bases between. CDR3 protein: CATSEGEGYGYTF. The CDR3, as DNA: TGTGCCACCAGCGAGGGGGAGGGATATGGCTACACCTTC.

This chain uses TRBV9 with TRBJ2-3, with TRBD2 matching over 10 bases. The trim removed 1 base at V and 5 bases at J, leaving 7 bases unmatched. The CDR3 is made up of 16 amino acids. Germline V lookup: CDR1 SGDLS, CDR2 YYNGEE. The CDR3 DNA sequence: TGTGCCAGCAGCGTACGACTAGCGGGTTTCGTAGATACGCAGTATTTT. Protein: CASSVRLAGFVDTQYF.

Comments on this clone: Other DNA sequences in this sample translate to the same CDR3. The chain joins TRBV3-1 (or the pseudogene TRBV3-2) to TRBJ2-3; 14 bases are a match to TRBD2. V lost 1 base, J lost 6 bases, and 3 bases stayed unmatched. CDR3 length: 16 amino acids. Germline lookup yields CDR1 LGHDT and CDR2 YNNKEL (reference sequence). This CDR3 is CASSQGLAGGSDTQYF. In DNA form, the CDR3 reads TGTGCCAGCAGCCAAGGACTAGCGGGGGGGTCTGATACGCAGTATTTT.

The J gene is TRBJ1-4, the V gene TRBV4-3; 8 nucleotides line up with TRBD1. This CDR3 has 19 amino acids. Germline V gene sequence: CDR1 LGHNA, CDR2 YSLEER. The J segment lost 6 bases and the V segment lost 2 bases, leaving 17 bases of the junction unmatched. This CDR3 reads CASSQNFGQGSRVDEKLFF. CDR3 DNA sequence: TGCGCCAGCAGCCAAAACTTCGGACAGGGATCAAGGGTTGATGAAAAACTGTTTTTT.